This T cell receptor (beta chain) was obtained from a study of tissue T cells after allogeneic stem cell transplantation. Study results and caveats: Limitations included a small, clinically heterogeneous cohort and limited sampling depth.

There are 14 residues in the CDR3. From germline, CDR1 is NSHNY and CDR2 SYGAGN. The V end lost 1 base, the J end lost 0 bases, and 5 bases lay between the germline ends. The data were produced by immunoSEQ multiplex PCR, yet TCRdb's version contains in-frame clones alone and is incomplete. The sample shows 40,000 to 60,000 clones, around 69% of them seen only once. A word on this clone: No antigen is known for it. Mouse gene names and germline throughout. The read halts 1 residue ahead of the CDR3 end, with the missing end drawn from the germline J gene.

This rearrangement joins TRBV13-1 to TRBJ1-3; D gene uncertain. The source is a pool of C57BL/6 mice in good health. Specimen: sorted cells pooled from one or two spleens. This CDR3 reads CASSDTDSGNTLYF. Partial CDR3 DNA: TGTGCCAGCAGTGATACGGATTCTGGAAATACGCTCTAT.